These 21 T cell receptor beta chains came from one sample sequenced in a study of T cell changes during pregnancy in multiple sclerosis. Clones were read by immunoSEQ multiplex PCR, and TCRdb kept only the in-frame ones, dropping some. This table has around 39,000 clones, over 75% appearing once. The sequenced sample was CD8+ T cells from peripheral blood mononuclear cells, obtained in the first trimester of pregnancy. These receptors came from a female donor with multiple sclerosis, enrolled in a pregnancy study.

The CDR3 DNA follows: TGTGCCAGCAGCTTAGGAGGGCGAGGCAATCAGCCCCAGCATTTT. Translating gives CASSLGGRGNQPQHF. The chain recombines TRBV7-8 with TRBJ1-5; D gene unclear. The CDR3 runs to 15 residues. Trimming left V 1 base short and J 2 bases short, with 9 bases between. Germline V lookup: CDR1 SGHVS, CDR2 FQNEAQ.

The genes are TRBV5-6 and TRBJ2-7; 11 bases map to TRBD2. CDR1 and CDR2 (germline): SGHDT, YYEEEE. V lost 1 base, J lost 9 bases, and 15 bases stayed unmatched. The CDR3 is made up of 17 amino acids. The CDR3: CASSLKLAGVSEMGQYF. The CDR3 DNA reads as TGTGCCAGCAGCTTGAAACTAGCGGGGGTCTCGGAGATGGGGCAGTACTTC.

This chain links TRBV9 with TRBJ2-1, with 8 bases that match TRBD2. The germline CDR1 and CDR2 sequences are SGDLS and YYNGEE. CDR3 length equals 15 residues. Trimming took 6 bases from V and 7 from J; bases not matched to a gene: 12. The CDR3, as DNA: TGTGCCAGCACTATGGGCGGGGGGAGTAAGAATGAGCAGTTCTTC. Amino acid sequence: CASTMGGGSKNEQFF. Using reference TRBV9 and TRBJ2-1 for the parts outside the CDR3, the full variable domain is DSGVTQTPKHLITATGQRVTLRCSPRSGDLSVYWYQQSLDQGLQFLIQYYNGEERAKGNILERFSAQQFPDLHSELNLSSLELGDSALYFCASTMGGGSKNEQFFGPGTRLTVL.

The chain joins TRBV7-6 to TRBJ1-3; the match to TRBD1 covers 8 bases. V shed 5 bases and J 2 bases; nucleotides not matched to a gene: 8. The germline V gene has CDR1 SGHVS and CDR2 FNYEAQ. This CDR3 comprises 16 residues. In DNA, the CDR3 is TGTGCCAGCAGCCCAGGGGGCGCCGAGCCTGGAAACACCATATATTTT. Translation: CASSPGGAEPGNTIYF.

This clone was observed a few times. The chain combines TRBV6-1 with TRBJ2-7; 11 bases are shared with TRBD2. Germline CDR1 and CDR2: MNHNS and SASEGT. The length of the CDR3 is 12 residues. After removal of 6 bases from V and 6 bases from J, the junction contained 1 base not matched to a gene. CDR3 protein: CASRLAGAEQYF. The CDR3 DNA reads as TGTGCCAGCAGACTAGCGGGGGCCGAGCAGTACTTC.

The chain recombines TRBV6-6 with TRBJ1-1, with 7 bases identical to TRBD1. This CDR3 spans 15 amino acids. The trim removed 1 base at V and 6 bases at J, leaving 8 bases unmatched. CDR1 is MNHNY and CDR2 is SVGAGI in the germline V gene (reference sequence). Here the CDR3 reads CASSYLTGMIAEAFF. DNA of the CDR3: TGTGCCAGCAGTTACTTGACAGGGATGATCGCTGAAGCTTTCTTT.

In DNA form, the CDR3 reads TGTGCCAGCAGTTACGGGGGGGAACTGGGGGGGGAGCTGTTTTTT. Residues: CASSYGGELGGELFF. This chain uses TRBV6-5 with TRBJ2-2, with 7 bases that match TRBD2. This CDR3 spans 15 amino acids. J was trimmed by 8 bases and V by 2 bases; bases with no gene match: 8. The germline CDR1 and CDR2 sequences are MNHEY and SVGAGI.

This chain joins TRBV10-3 and TRBJ2-5, with TRBD2 matching 10 bases. In germline, CDR1 is ENHRY, CDR2 SYGVKD. The CDR3 consists of 17 residues. V was clipped by 3 bases and J by 1 base; unmatched bases: 8. CDR3: CAISDGIAGGLQETQYF. In DNA form, the CDR3 reads TGTGCCATCAGTGACGGAATAGCGGGGGGACTCCAAGAGACCCAGTACTTC.

The CDR3 DNA follows: TGTGCCAGCAGCTTAGCGACAGGAGCCTACGAGCAGTACTTC. It codes for CASSLATGAYEQYF. This sequence joins TRBV7-2 and TRBJ2-7; tentative D call: TRBD1 (6 bases). The CDR3 runs to 14 residues. Trimming took off 0 bases at V and 2 bases at J, with 8 bases between the two ends. Germline V CDR1 and CDR2: SGHTA, FQGNSA.

The rearrangement links TRBV10-3 to TRBJ1-1; D unresolved. The V and J ends lost 3 bases and 1 base respectively, with 9 bases between them. Looked up from germline, CDR1 is ENHRY and CDR2 is SYGVKD. The CDR3 loop spans 14 amino acids. The CDR3 sequence: CAISEVLPNTEAFF. As DNA, the CDR3 is TGTGCCATCAGTGAAGTACTCCCGAACACTGAAGCTTTCTTT.

The rearrangement links TRBV7-2 to TRBJ2-1; tentatively, D is TRBD1 (6 bases). The CDR3 contains 13 residues. Trimming shortened V by 3 bases and J by 15 bases, and 18 bases separated the two germline ends. Germline V CDR1 and CDR2: SGHTA, FQGNSA. CDR3 in amino acids: CASSFPNVGQPFF. For the CDR3, the DNA is TGTGCCAGCAGCTTTCCAAACGTCGGACAGCCGTTCTTC.

V gene TRBV6-5 combines with J gene TRBJ2-3; 8 bases align to TRBD2. This CDR3 has 16 residues. Germline V gene data show CDR1 as MNHEY and CDR2 as SVGAGI. V was pared by 0 bases and J by 2 bases, with 4 bases of the junction left unmatched. The chain's CDR3 is CASSYSLAGLTDTQYF. Here the CDR3 DNA reads TGTGCCAGCAGTTACTCTTTAGCGGGGCTCACAGATACGCAGTATTTT.

This chain links TRBV6-6 with TRBJ1-6; D is unclear. V lost 5 bases and J lost 9, with 20 bases in between. Germline loops: CDR1 MNHNY, CDR2 SVGAGI (reference sequence). This CDR3 is 16 amino acids long. The CDR3 sequence is CASSPRGHEGGSPLHF. The CDR3 coding sequence is TGTGCCAGCAGTCCCCGTGGGCACGAGGGTGGTTCACCCCTCCACTTT.

The chain joins TRBV7-9 to TRBJ2-7, with 8 bases that match TRBD1. Germline CDR1 is SEHNR and CDR2 is FQNEAQ (reference sequence). V shed 11 bases, J shed 3 bases, and the junction held 6 bases outside the gene matches. The CDR3 has 12 residues. CDR3 sequence: CASTGGDYEQYF. The CDR3 bases are TGTGCCTCCACAGGGGGAGACTACGAGCAGTACTTC.

The chain carries TRBV9 and TRBJ2-2; a possible D gene is TRBD2 (7 bases). V lost 0 bases and J lost 4, with 10 bases in between. In germline, CDR1 is SGDLS, CDR2 YYNGEE. The CDR3 is 15 amino acids. Written as DNA, the CDR3 is TGTGCCAGCAGCGTAGGGGGGGGGCGCACCGGGGAGCTGTTTTTT. Its translation is CASSVGGGRTGELFF.

V is TRBV4-3 and J is TRBJ2-7, with a weak D call TRBD1 (7 bases). The CDR3 is 15 amino acids. Germline loops: CDR1 LGHNA, CDR2 YSLEER. Trimming removed 1 base at V and 4 bases at J, with 14 bases between. The CDR3: CASSQARAGGYEQYF. CDR3 bases: TGCGCCAGCAGCCAAGCGAGGGCAGGGGGGTACGAGCAGTACTTC.

This clone came up a few times. This chain connects TRBV9 to TRBJ2-2; D is possibly TRBD1 (5 bases). Trimming shortened V by 0 bases and J by 0 bases, and 9 bases separated the two germline ends. The CDR3 is 16 amino acids. Germline V CDR1 and CDR2: SGDLS, YYNGEE. CDR3 in DNA: TGTGCCAGCAGCGTAGAATGGGGCACGAACACCGGGGAGCTGTTTTTT. Translation gives CASSVEWGTNTGELFF. Complete variable domain (other parts from reference TRBV9 and TRBJ2-2): DSGVTQTPKHLITATGQRVTLRCSPRSGDLSVYWYQQSLDQGLQFLIQYYNGEERAKGNILERFSAQQFPDLHSELNLSSLELGDSALYFCASSVEWGTNTGELFFGEGSRLTVL.

In its sample, this clone was seen once. An end of the junction differs from the germline gene, which may be a read error. The rearrangement joins TRBV7-7 to TRBJ2-7, with 9 bases fitting TRBD1. CDR3 length: 15 amino acids. Germline V lookup: CDR1 SSHAT, CDR2 FNYEAQ (reference sequence). The CDR3 is CASSAGTGMPYEQYF. CDR3 in DNA: TGTGCTAGCAGCGCCGGGACAGGGATGCCCTACGAGCAGTACTTC.

Points on this clone: The sample carries other DNA sequences with the same CDR3. This chain uses TRBV5-5 with TRBJ1-4; D unclear. Per germline, CDR1 SGHKS and CDR2 YYEKEE (reference sequence). Trimming shortened V by 0 bases and J by 4 bases, and 4 bases separated the two germline ends. The CDR3 runs to 13 residues. In DNA form, the CDR3 reads TGTGCCAGCAGCTTGGATCTTAATGAAAAACTGTTTTTT. This codes for CASSLDLNEKLFF.

This clone was counted a single time. The chain carries TRBV27 and TRBJ1-1, with D possibly matching TRBD1 (6 bases). Between the trimmed V and J ends, which lost 8 bases and 0 bases, there was a span of 10 bases. This CDR3 is 13 amino acids long. Germline CDR1 MNHEY, CDR2 SMNVEV (reference sequence). CDR3 region: CASSGQMNTEAFF. The CDR3 bases are TGTGCCAGCTCCGGACAGATGAACACTGAAGCTTTCTTT.

The chain combines TRBV29-1 with TRBJ1-2, with a weak D call TRBD1 (5 bases). The CDR3 loop spans 13 amino acids. Germline CDR1 and CDR2: SQVTM and ANQGSEA. V gave up 2 bases and J gave up 4 bases, with 11 bases separating them. The CDR3 DNA sequence: TGCAGCGTTGAACTCAGGGCGATCTATGGCTACACCTTC. Its protein product is CSVELRAIYGYTF.